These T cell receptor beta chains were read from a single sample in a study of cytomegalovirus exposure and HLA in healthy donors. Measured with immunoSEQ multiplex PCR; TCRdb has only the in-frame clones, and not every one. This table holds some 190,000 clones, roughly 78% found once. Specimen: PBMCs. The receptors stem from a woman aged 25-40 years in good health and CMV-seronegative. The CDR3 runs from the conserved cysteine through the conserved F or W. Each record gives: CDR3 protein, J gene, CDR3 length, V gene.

CASSPGTGTEAFF,TRBJ1-1,13,TRBV5-5
CASSRTLDSKYTEAFF,TRBJ1-1,16,TRBV7-9
CAWSQGARGYTF,TRBJ1-2,12,TRBV30
CASSTPRQGAGGYTF,TRBJ1-2,15,TRBV5-1
CASSFFSAGRGHTF,TRBJ1-2,14,TRBV5-8
CAWDPGQGIPDTQYF,TRBJ2-3,15,TRBV30
CASSPQRGAAYEQYF,TRBJ2-7,15,TRBV5-1
CASRRDSQETQYF,TRBJ2-5,13,TRBV6-5
CASSQSGGGRVNTEAFF,TRBJ1-1,17,TRBV14
CASSAGQGIYGYTF,TRBJ1-2,14,TRBV5-1
CASSLLRGRGELFF,TRBJ2-2,14,TRBV10-2
CSVEDHADTQYF,TRBJ2-3,12,TRBV29-1
CATSRDGGIATNEKLFF,TRBJ1-4,17,TRBV15
CAWSSTSGGRRTDTQYF,TRBJ2-3,17,TRBV30
CAKVGGPGSYEQYF,TRBJ2-7,14,TRBV25-1
CASSLAFTDTQYF,TRBJ2-3,13,TRBV5-6